This entry lists 3 T cell receptor beta chains sequenced from one sample in a study of T-cell reconstitution after alpha-beta-depleted transplantation in children. A TCRbeta library incorporating unique molecular identifiers was prepared. Each CDR3 protein is one row after TCRdb ran MiXCR on the PCR reads. The sample carries some 550,000 distinct CDR3 sequences, around 18% recorded once. The sample here was PBMCs from the stem cell graft donor, taken from the stem cell graft. Receptors originate from a human donor who donated a stem cell graft to a child with acute lymphoblastic leukemia.

The rearrangement joins TRBV15 to TRBJ1-1; D may be TRBD1 (6 bases). The CDR3 runs to 16 residues. V lost 1 base, J lost 1 base, and 13 bases lay in between. Germline CDR1 and CDR2: LNHNV and YYDKDF (reference sequence). The CDR3 DNA follows: TGTGCCACCAGCAGAGCCTATACAGGGAGGAACACTGAAGCTTTCTTT. Its protein product is CATSRAYTGRNTEAFF.

This clonotype has a handful of counts. The chain combines TRBV6-1 with TRBJ2-2; TRBD1 might be the D (5 bases). CDR3 length: 13 amino acids. The germline CDR1 and CDR2 sequences are MNHNS and SASEGT. V lost 6 bases and J lost 3, with 8 bases in between. The CDR3 loop reads CASRMTDTGELFF. The CDR3, as DNA: TGTGCCAGCAGAATGACAGACACCGGGGAGCTGTTTTTT.

As DNA, the CDR3 is TGTGCCAGCAGTATCACAGGGGGGAATAATTCACCCCTCCACTTT. Translated, it gives CASSITGGNNSPLHF. This chain connects TRBV27 to TRBJ1-6; TRBD1 matches 8 bases. The CDR3 covers 15 residues. V gave up 5 bases and J gave up 5 bases; unmatched junction bases: 5. The germline CDR1 and CDR2 sequences are MNHEY and SMNVEV (reference sequence).